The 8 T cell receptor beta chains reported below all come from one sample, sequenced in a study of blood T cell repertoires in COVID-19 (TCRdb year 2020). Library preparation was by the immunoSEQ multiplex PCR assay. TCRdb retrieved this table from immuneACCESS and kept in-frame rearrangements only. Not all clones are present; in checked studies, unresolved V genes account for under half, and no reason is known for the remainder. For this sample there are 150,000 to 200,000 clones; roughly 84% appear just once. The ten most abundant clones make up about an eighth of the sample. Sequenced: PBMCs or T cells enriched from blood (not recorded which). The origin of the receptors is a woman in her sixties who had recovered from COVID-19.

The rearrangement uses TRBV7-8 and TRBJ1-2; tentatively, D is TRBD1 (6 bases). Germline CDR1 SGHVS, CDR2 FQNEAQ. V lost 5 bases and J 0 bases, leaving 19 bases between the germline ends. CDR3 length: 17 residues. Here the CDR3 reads CASSGGDRPTSNYGYTF. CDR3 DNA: TGTGCCAGCAGCGGCGGAGACAGGCCTACATCTAACTATGGCTACACCTTC.

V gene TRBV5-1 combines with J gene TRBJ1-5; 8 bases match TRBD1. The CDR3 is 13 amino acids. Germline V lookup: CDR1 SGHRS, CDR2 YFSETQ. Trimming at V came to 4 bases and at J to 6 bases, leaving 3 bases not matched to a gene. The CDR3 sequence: CASSSTGGQPQHF. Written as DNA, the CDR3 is TGCGCCAGCAGCAGCACAGGGGGTCAGCCCCAGCATTTT.

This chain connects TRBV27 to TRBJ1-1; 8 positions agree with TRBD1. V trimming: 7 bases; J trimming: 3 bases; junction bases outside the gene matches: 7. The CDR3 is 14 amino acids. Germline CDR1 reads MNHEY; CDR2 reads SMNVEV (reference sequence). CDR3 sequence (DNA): TGTGCCAGCAATCCCGGGACAGGTTACACTGAAGCTTTCTTT. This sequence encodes CASNPGTGYTEAFF.

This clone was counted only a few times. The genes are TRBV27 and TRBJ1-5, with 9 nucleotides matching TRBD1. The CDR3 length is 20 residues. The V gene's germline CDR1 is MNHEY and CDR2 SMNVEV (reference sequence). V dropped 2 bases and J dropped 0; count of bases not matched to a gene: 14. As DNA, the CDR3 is TGTGCCAGCAGTTTAAAACCACCCGGGACAGGGTTCGTTAGCAATCAGCCCCAGCATTTT. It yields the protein CASSLKPPGTGFVSNQPQHF.

CDR3: CASRLGTVSGNTIYF. The CDR3 bases are TGCGCCAGCCGCCTCGGGACAGTCTCTGGAAACACCATATATTTT. The V and J genes are TRBV5-1 and TRBJ1-3; 7 bases line up with TRBD1. V was clipped by 7 bases and J by 0 bases; unmatched bases: 7. The CDR3 totals 15 residues. CDR1 and CDR2 (germline): SGHRS, YFSETQ.

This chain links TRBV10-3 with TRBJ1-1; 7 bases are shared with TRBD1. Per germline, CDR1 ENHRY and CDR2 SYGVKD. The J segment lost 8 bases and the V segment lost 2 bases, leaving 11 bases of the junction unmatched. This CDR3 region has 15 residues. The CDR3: CAISEPTRQGAEAFF. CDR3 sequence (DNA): TGTGCCATCAGTGAGCCTACGAGACAGGGCGCGGAAGCTTTCTTT.

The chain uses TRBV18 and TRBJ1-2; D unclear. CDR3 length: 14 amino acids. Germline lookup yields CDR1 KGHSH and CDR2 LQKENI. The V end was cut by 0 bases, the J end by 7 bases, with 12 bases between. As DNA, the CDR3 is TGTGCCAGCTCACCACCTGCGTCCCTCGGTGGCTACACCTTC. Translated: CASSPPASLGGYTF.

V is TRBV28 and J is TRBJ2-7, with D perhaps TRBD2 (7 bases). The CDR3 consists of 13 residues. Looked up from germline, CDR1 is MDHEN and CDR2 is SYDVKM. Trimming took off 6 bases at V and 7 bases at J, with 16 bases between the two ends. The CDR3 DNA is TGTGCCAGCAGGACCGGGGGGCTTAAGGAGCAGTACTTC. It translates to CASRTGGLKEQYF.